The 12 T cell receptor beta chains presented below share a single source sample, sequenced in a study of blood T cell repertoires in COVID-19. Measured with immunoSEQ multiplex PCR; TCRdb has only the in-frame clones, and not every one. The profile shows about 170,000 clones, approximately 90% of them singletons. The source material was peripheral blood. Receptors originate from a man in his fifties who had recovered from COVID-19.

This chain connects TRBV11-2 to TRBJ1-1; a weak D match, TRBD1 (5 bases). The germline V gene has CDR1 SGHAT and CDR2 FQNNGV. The V end lost 5 bases, the J end lost 1 base, and 23 bases lay between the germline ends. This CDR3 region has 18 residues. The CDR3 spells CASSGTPNRIRANTEAFF. The CDR3 DNA follows: TGTGCCAGCAGCGGCACACCTAACAGGATTCGTGCGAACACTGAAGCTTTCTTT.

This clone was recorded once. The CDR3 loop is CSASLSRVNTGELFF. The CDR3 DNA is TGCAGTGCTAGTTTGAGCAGGGTGAACACCGGGGAGCTGTTTTTT. The V and J genes are TRBV20-1 and TRBJ2-2; D may be TRBD1 (5 bases). The CDR3 is 15 residues long. Germline V CDR1 and CDR2: DFQATT, SNEGSKA (reference sequence). The V end lost 3 bases, the J end lost 1 base, and 12 bases lay between the germline ends.

The chain couples TRBV6-5 to TRBJ1-1, with 9 bases identical to TRBD1. Per the germline V gene, CDR1 is MNHEY and CDR2 is SVGAGI. With 6 bases clipped from V and 3 bases from J, the junction kept 5 bases outside the gene matches. The CDR3 is 14 residues long. CDR3 region: CASRVTGGYTEAFF. CDR3 sequence (DNA): TGTGCCAGCAGGGTAACAGGGGGCTACACTGAAGCTTTCTTT.

In this sample, this clone turned up once. The CDR3 region is CASSLRTNYGYTF. The CDR3 nucleotides read TGTGCCAGCAGTTTAAGGACAAACTATGGCTACACCTTC. This chain connects TRBV28 to TRBJ1-2, with a possible D match to TRBD1 (5 bases). CDR3 size: 13 residues. V shed 2 bases and J shed 2 bases, with 6 bases lying between them. Germline V gene sequence: CDR1 MDHEN, CDR2 SYDVKM.

The chain recombines TRBV7-2 with TRBJ1-5; no clear D. Looked up from germline, CDR1 is SGHTA and CDR2 is FQGNSA. This CDR3 contains 15 residues. Trimming cost V 4 bases and J 2 bases, with 12 bases left between them. The CDR3 DNA sequence: TGTGCCAGCAGCTCGGGTCAAACTGGCAATCAGCCCCAGCATTTT. The encoded protein is CASSSGQTGNQPQHF.

This clone appeared a single time. The chain couples TRBV5-1 to TRBJ1-2, with TRBD1 identical over 7 bases. The CDR3 contains 14 residues. The J segment lost 4 bases and the V segment lost 1 base, leaving 4 bases of the junction unmatched. Per germline, CDR1 SGHRS and CDR2 YFSETQ. CDR3 sequence reads: CASSLKQGSYGYTF. CDR3 in DNA: TGCGCCAGCAGCTTGAAACAGGGGTCCTATGGCTACACCTTC. Full variable domain (rest looked up from reference TRBV5-1 and TRBJ1-2): KAGVTQTPRYLIKTRGQQVTLSCSPISGHRSVSWYQQTPGQGLQFLFEYFSETQRNKGNFPGRFSGRQFSNSRSEMNVSTLELGDSALYLCASSLKQGSYGYTFGSGTRLTVV.

The rearrangement joins TRBV3-1 (or the pseudogene TRBV3-2) to TRBJ2-5; D is unresolved. Trimming stripped 4 bases from V and 1 base from J, with 16 bases between. The length of the CDR3 is 16 residues. Germline V gene sequence: CDR1 LGHDT, CDR2 YNNKEL (reference sequence). CDR3 sequence (DNA): TGTGCCAGCAGCCTTGGCATTAGCCCACCCCAAGAGACCCAGTACTTC. Protein sequence: CASSLGISPPQETQYF.

The gene calls are TRBV18 and TRBJ1-3; the D is unclear. The CDR3 consists of 16 residues. The ends were cut back, 0 bases at V and 0 bases at J, with 9 bases in the middle. Per the germline V gene, CDR1 is KGHSH and CDR2 is LQKENI. The CDR3 loop is CASSPPGVNSGNTIYF. The CDR3 region has the DNA TGTGCCAGCTCACCACCGGGAGTAAACTCTGGAAACACCATATATTTT.

This clone has a single count. The rearrangement uses TRBV11-2 and TRBJ2-2, with 8 bases identical to TRBD2. Trimming took 0 bases from V and 6 from J; bases not matched to a gene: 9. From germline, CDR1 is SGHAT and CDR2 FQNNGV. The CDR3 loop spans 17 amino acids. CDR3 sequence (DNA): TGTGCCAGCAGCTTAGATCTGTGGACTAGCCGTTCCGGGGAGCTGTTTTTT. It encodes CASSLDLWTSRSGELFF.

V and J are TRBV19 and TRBJ2-3, with TRBD1 identical over 10 bases. The CDR3 has 14 residues. V shed 8 bases, J shed 3 bases, and the junction held 5 bases outside the gene matches. Germline-derived CDR1 and CDR2 are LNHDA and SQIVND (reference sequence). The CDR3 reads CASRDRGSTDTQYF. CDR3 nucleotide sequence: TGTGCCAGTCGGGACAGGGGATCGACAGATACGCAGTATTTT.

The chain is built from TRBV18 and TRBJ2-7; D might be TRBD1 (6 bases). The germline V and J ends were trimmed by 3 bases and 3 bases, with 15 bases remaining between them. Germline V lookup: CDR1 KGHSH, CDR2 LQKENI. The length of the CDR3 is 15 residues. The chain's CDR3 is CASSPTQRQDYEQYF. DNA for the CDR3: TGTGCCAGCTCACCGACTCAAAGACAGGACTACGAGCAGTACTTC.

This chain uses TRBV2 with TRBJ1-5, with a weak D call TRBD1 (6 bases). Germline-derived CDR1 and CDR2 are SNHLY and FYNNEI. The CDR3 contains 15 residues. With 5 bases removed from V and 1 base from J, the gap between germline ends came to 12 bases. CDR3 DNA: TGTGCCAGCAGTTTGGACAGACTAAGCAATCAGCCCCAGCATTTT. Its protein is CASSLDRLSNQPQHF. The full variable domain, rest sourced from reference TRBV2 and TRBJ1-5, is EPEVTQTPSHQVTQMGQEVILRCVPISNHLYFYWYRQILGQKVEFLVSFYNNEISEKSEIFDDQFSVERPDGSNFTLKIRSTKLEDSAMYFCASSLDRLSNQPQHFGDGTRLSIL.